Each of the 20 T cell receptor beta chains below was sequenced from the same sample in a study of T cell responses to AZD1222 COVID-19 vaccine (dated by TCRdb to the early 2020s). The protocol used for the library was the immunoSEQ multiplex PCR assay. This immuneACCESS table, as held by TCRdb, lists in-frame sequences with V and J called but not all clones. Of the missing ones, under half trace to an unresolved V gene in checked studies; the others have no known cause. This sample is represented by 120,000 or so clones; around 89% of them were singletons. The top ten clonotypes cover around 10% of the sample. The time point label corresponds to: baseline before first vaccination. In the paper's terms, the treatment or condition label means: meningococcal conjugate vaccine given as trial control. The specimen comprised peripheral blood, sampled on day 0 of MenACWY control vaccination. Receptors originate from an adult in good health.

The rearrangement uses TRBV11-3 and TRBJ1-2, with D maybe TRBD1 (5 bases). The CDR3 is made up of 13 amino acids. Trimming shortened V by 2 bases and J by 6 bases, and 10 bases separated the two germline ends. CDR1 SGHNT and CDR2 YENEEA come from the germline V gene. CDR3 bases: TGTGCCAGCAGCTTAAGAGACAGCCATGGCTACACCTTC. It translates to CASSLRDSHGYTF.

The chain carries TRBV24-1 and TRBJ2-7, with D possibly TRBD2 on 5 matching bases. The CDR3 runs 14 residues. Trimming removed 4 bases at V and 1 base at J, with 10 bases between. The germline V gene encodes CDR1 KGHDR and CDR2 SFDVKD. CDR3 residues: CATSETTGSYEQYF. The DNA for the CDR3 is TGTGCCACCAGTGAGACAACGGGATCCTACGAGCAGTACTTC.

The gene calls are TRBV4-2 and TRBJ1-6, with a weak D call TRBD1 (6 bases). The CDR3 is made up of 21 amino acids. V shed 0 bases and J shed 2 bases, with 23 bases lying between them. CDR1 is LGHNA, CDR2 YNFKEQ, per germline. The CDR3 protein is CASSQESSGTPLTPYNSPLHF. In DNA form, the CDR3 reads TGTGCCAGCAGCCAAGAATCTTCCGGGACACCTCTTACTCCCTATAATTCACCCCTCCACTTT.

This chain uses TRBV3-1 (or the pseudogene TRBV3-2) with TRBJ1-5, with 7 bases that match TRBD1. V lost 1 base, J lost 0 bases, and 12 bases stayed unmatched. The CDR3 has 19 residues. CDR1 LGHDT and CDR2 YNNKEL come from the germline V gene (reference sequence). This chain's CDR3 is CASSQGPRGTPYSNQPQHF. The CDR3 bases are TGTGCCAGCAGCCAAGGGCCCAGGGGGACCCCATATAGCAATCAGCCCCAGCATTTT.

As to this clone: Other DNA sequences in the same sample also yield this CDR3. The chain's CDR3 is CASSLGGGPYEQYF. In DNA form, the CDR3 reads TGTGCCAGCAGCTTAGGGGGAGGGCCCTACGAGCAGTACTTC. This chain links TRBV7-2 with TRBJ2-7, with TRBD2 identical over 7 bases. This CDR3 contains 14 residues. J gave up 2 bases and V 1 base, and 2 bases lay outside the gene matches. Germline V gene data show CDR1 as SGHTA and CDR2 as FQGNSA.

This CDR3 is CASSPRGAEQFF. The CDR3 nucleotides read TGTGCCAGCAGTCCAAGGGGCGCCGAGCAGTTCTTC. V gene TRBV6-5 combines with J gene TRBJ2-1, with D maybe TRBD1 (5 bases). Trimming cost V 5 bases and J 10 bases, with 12 bases left between them. The CDR3 has 12 amino acids. The germline CDR1 and CDR2 sequences are MNHEY and SVGAGI.

The V call is TRBV7-2, the J call TRBJ2-3; tentative D call: TRBD2 (6 bases). CDR1 and CDR2 (germline): SGHTA, FQGNSA. This CDR3 comprises 14 residues. Trimming removed 2 bases at V and 4 bases at J, with 10 bases between. The CDR3 sequence is CASSLSLASDTQYF. The CDR3 DNA reads as TGTGCCAGCAGCTTATCACTAGCTTCAGATACGCAGTATTTT.

The chain recombines TRBV3-1 (or the pseudogene TRBV3-2) with TRBJ1-1, with D possibly matching TRBD1 (6 bases). The CDR3 contains 15 residues. V lost 2 bases and J 5 bases, leaving 15 bases between the germline ends. Per germline, CDR1 LGHDT and CDR2 YNNKEL (reference sequence). CDR3: CASSQQGMVGTEAFF. Here the CDR3 DNA reads TGTGCCAGCAGCCAACAGGGGATGGTGGGGACTGAAGCTTTCTTT.

The rearrangement joins TRBV12-3 or TRBV12-4 to TRBJ1-1, with D maybe TRBD1 (5 bases). Trimming shortened V by 7 bases and J by 4 bases, and 13 bases separated the two germline ends. The CDR3 has 13 residues. DNA for the CDR3: TGTGCCAGCACTCGACAGATCTCCACTGAAGCTTTCTTT. As protein: CASTRQISTEAFF.

V and J are TRBV3-1 (or the pseudogene TRBV3-2) and TRBJ2-7; 7 bases map to TRBD2. The CDR3 loop spans 15 amino acids. Trimming cost V 0 bases and J 11 bases; bases outside gene matches: 13. Germline V lookup: CDR1 LGHDT, CDR2 YNNKEL (reference sequence). The CDR3 reads CASSQDLVAGRRKYF. In DNA form, the CDR3 reads TGTGCCAGCAGCCAAGATCTGGTAGCGGGTAGGCGTAAGTACTTC.

The J gene is TRBJ2-1, the V gene TRBV5-1; 8 bases match TRBD2. The CDR3 spans 16 residues. Per germline, CDR1 SGHRS and CDR2 YFSETQ. Germline trimming cut 3 bases from V and 4 bases from J; bases unmatched to any gene: 9. The CDR3 here is CASSSGPAGAYNEQFF. CDR3 nucleotides: TGCGCCAGCAGCTCGGGGCCAGCGGGAGCTTACAATGAGCAGTTCTTC.

J is TRBJ1-3 and V is TRBV19, with TRBD1 as a possible D gene (6 bases). Germline V gives CDR1 LNHDA, CDR2 SQIVND (reference sequence). Trimming removed 4 bases at V and 0 bases at J, with 19 bases between. CDR3 size: 18 residues. CDR3 amino acids: CASSTHPSRGSSGNTIYF. For the CDR3, the DNA is TGTGCCAGTAGTACCCATCCATCCAGGGGAAGCTCTGGAAACACCATATATTTT.

This clone is judged medium-sized. The chain carries TRBV19 and TRBJ2-7, with D perhaps TRBD2 (5 bases). With 8 bases removed from V and 7 bases from J, the gap between germline ends came to 18 bases. This CDR3 has 13 amino acids. Germline-derived CDR1 and CDR2 are LNHDA and SQIVND (reference sequence). The chain's CDR3 is CASRAGAPGEQYF. DNA of the CDR3: TGTGCCAGTCGCGCAGGAGCACCGGGGGAGCAGTACTTC. Drawing the rest from reference TRBV19 and TRBJ2-7, the complete variable domain is DGGITQSPKYLFRKEGQNVTLSCEQNLNHDAMYWYRQDPGQGLRLIYYSQIVNDFQKGDIAEGYSVSREKKESFPLTVTSAQKNPTAFYLCASRAGAPGEQYFGPGTRLTVT.

This rearrangement joins TRBV6-1 to TRBJ1-4; possible D gene TRBD1, 6 bases. Trimming shortened V by 2 bases and J by 0 bases, and 10 bases separated the two germline ends. The germline CDR1 and CDR2 sequences are MNHNS and SASEGT. The CDR3 has 16 amino acids. This CDR3 is CASSERDTTTNEKLFF. As DNA, the CDR3 is TGTGCCAGCAGTGAACGGGACACTACAACTAATGAAAAACTGTTTTTT.

The chain uses TRBV29-1 and TRBJ2-1; D not certain. CDR3 length: 14 residues. The V gene lost 1 base and the J gene lost 2 bases, with 9 bases spanning the gap. The germline V gene encodes CDR1 SQVTM and CDR2 ANQGSEA. The CDR3 here is CSVEALSAYNEQFF. The CDR3 DNA reads as TGCAGCGTTGAAGCTCTAAGCGCCTACAATGAGCAGTTCTTC.

The chain combines TRBV12-3 or TRBV12-4 with TRBJ2-7, with unresolved D. CDR3 size: 13 residues. The germline V and J ends were trimmed by 10 bases and 2 bases, with 15 bases remaining between them. CDR3 protein: CAIGWTETYEQYF. The CDR3 DNA reads TGTGCCATCGGATGGACGGAGACCTACGAGCAGTACTTC.

This clone occurred a few times. Other DNA sequences in this sample translate to the same CDR3. The rearrangement joins TRBV9 to TRBJ2-3, with D perhaps TRBD2 (6 bases). Trimming cost V 0 bases and J 2 bases, with 7 bases left between them. Germline CDR1 and CDR2: SGDLS and YYNGEE. CDR3 length equals 14 residues. CDR3 sequence: CASSVAGATDTQYF. DNA of the CDR3: TGTGCCAGCAGCGTAGCGGGAGCCACAGATACGCAGTATTTT. Full variable domain (outside the CDR3, taken from reference TRBV9 and TRBJ2-3): DSGVTQTPKHLITATGQRVTLRCSPRSGDLSVYWYQQSLDQGLQFLIQYYNGEERAKGNILERFSAQQFPDLHSELNLSSLELGDSALYFCASSVAGATDTQYFGPGTRLTVL.

The table lists this clone with a count of one. This chain links TRBV5-1 with TRBJ2-3; possibly TRBD2 for D (5 bases). The CDR3 consists of 15 residues. The germline CDR1 and CDR2 sequences are SGHRS and YFSETQ. V shed 0 bases and J shed 8 bases, with 16 bases lying between them. In DNA form, the CDR3 reads TGCGCCAGCAGCTTGGCCTCGGGATTCAACTTTACGCAGTATTTT. Translation gives CASSLASGFNFTQYF.

The V gene is TRBV29-1, the J gene TRBJ2-3; 10 bases are a match to TRBD2. Germline CDR1 SQVTM, CDR2 ANQGSEA. V shed 5 bases and J 3 bases; nucleotides not matched to a gene: 2. The CDR3 runs to 13 residues. The CDR3 region has the DNA TGCAGCGTTCGGACTAGCGGTACAGATACGCAGTATTTT. It yields the protein CSVRTSGTDTQYF.

The CDR3 DNA sequence: TGTGCCAGCAGTATGAGAGGGACAGGGTCCCATGGCTACACCTTC. This encodes CASSMRGTGSHGYTF. The gene calls are TRBV6-6 and TRBJ1-2; 9 nucleotides agree with TRBD1. This CDR3 is 15 amino acids long. In germline, CDR1 is MNHNY, CDR2 SVGAGI (reference sequence). Losses at the gene ends were 5 bases for V and 6 bases for J; bases not matched to a gene: 10.